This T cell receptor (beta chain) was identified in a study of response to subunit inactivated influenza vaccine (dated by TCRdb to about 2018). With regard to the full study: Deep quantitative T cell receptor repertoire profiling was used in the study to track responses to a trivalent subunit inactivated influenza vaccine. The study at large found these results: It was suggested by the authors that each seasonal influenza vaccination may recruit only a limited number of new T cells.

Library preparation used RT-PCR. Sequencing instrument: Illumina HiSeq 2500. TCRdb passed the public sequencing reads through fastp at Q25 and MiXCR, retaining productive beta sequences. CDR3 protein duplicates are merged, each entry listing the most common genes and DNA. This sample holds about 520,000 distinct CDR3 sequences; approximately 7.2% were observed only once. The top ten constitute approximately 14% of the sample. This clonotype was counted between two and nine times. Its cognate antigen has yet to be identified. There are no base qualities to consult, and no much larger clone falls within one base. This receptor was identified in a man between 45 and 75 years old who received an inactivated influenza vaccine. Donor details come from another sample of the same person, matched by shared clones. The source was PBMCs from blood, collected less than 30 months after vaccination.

The encoded CDR3 is CATSDGASYEQYF. The DNA reads as follows: TGTGCCACCAGTGATGGTGCTAGCTACGAGCAGTACTTC. This receptor chain uses TRBV24-1 and TRBJ2-7; the D gene is unclear. In the germline V gene, CDR1 corresponds to KGHDR and CDR2 to SFDVKD. The CDR3, from cysteine to phenylalanine, totals 13 residues. Of the read, only the CDR3 DNA is kept; its 39 bases are in frame from base 1. A distance of 8 bases separates the germline ends of V and J, which lose 3 bases and 3 bases respectively.